This record covers a single T cell receptor beta chain. No antigen is known for it. The input lacks base qualities; no much larger clone sits a single base away. These data are taken from a study of cytomegalovirus exposure and HLA in healthy donors (dated by TCRdb to the late 2010s). Regarding the research as a whole: An earlier analysis of some 500 of the donors reported approximately 270 Gb of sequence data and 120 million or so unique TCR beta sequences from 150 million to 200 million T cells. HLA typing covered class I and class II loci at four-digit resolution. Donor age, sex, ethnicity and CMV serostatus were collected together with the repertoire data. The study aimed to test whether cataloging public T cell receptors could reveal signatures of past pathogen exposure. Roughly 300 gigabases of sequencing data and roughly 81 million unique TCR sequences made up an early release that covered roughly 670 HLA-typed donors. An earlier analysis of approximately 500 of the donors applied high-throughput TCR beta sequencing to assess whether each TCR beta V gene segment acted as functional or pseudogenic. In a later genetic analysis, genome-wide SNP genotypes for about three fifths of the 666 donors were used, and that subset was treated as a discovery cohort. The study used immunosequencing to profile the T cell repertoires of 600 to 850 subjects and linked those repertoires to cytomegalovirus serostatus. Rather than using new phenotypic data, the later analysis identified candidate immune exposures from TCR beta sequences and from how often those sequences occurred across donors. A later analysis re-examined previously published TCR beta repertoires from just over 650 donors and added high-resolution HLA genotyping to investigate patterns of TCR occurrence. Of the roughly 400 genotyped donors, around 81% fell in the genetic ancestry cluster associated with self-reported Caucasian donors. In addition to the first cohort of several hundred subjects, a separate validation cohort of 100 to 150 different subjects was used. To predict cytomegalovirus infection status, the study combined high-throughput TCR immunosequencing, statistical association of individual TCRs with disease status, and machine learning. Among approximately 370 genotyped donors of the cohort, an average of approximately 200,000 unique TCR beta nucleotide sequences was sequenced per donor, of which about 18% were non-productive. All discovery cohort repertoires had been generated on a single sequencing platform. The number of donors typed differed by locus, with roughly 620-630 for A, B, C, DRB1 and DQB1, approximately 500 for DQA1, approximately 570 for DPA1, and some 450 for DPB1. Because of strong linkage in the cohort, roughly five DR-DQ haplotypes were treated as single units for association and clustering. Here is what the overall study found, with its caveats: In an earlier analysis of a few hundred of the donors, most TCR beta V segments were observed in productive rearrangements about 90% or about 30% of the time, broadly matching IMGT annotations. Because the 87-base-pair reads could not distinguish some IMGT-functional V segments, including TRBV6-2 and TRBV6-3, those segments were excluded. At a false discovery rate of 0.05, a later analysis linked fewer than 20,000 TCR beta sequences to specific HLA alleles. Seventeen rarely observed V segments, including chromosome 9 orphons, were excluded from the earlier analysis of a few hundred of the donors because counts were too low. In a later genetic analysis, fewer N-insertions in productive TCRs were reported among donors in an Asian-associated ancestry cluster than the roughly 700-donor mean. Cytomegalovirus status was reported to be diagnosed by the classifier with high specificity and sensitivity in both the original and validation cohorts. Presence/absence analyses assumed roughly uniform sequencing depth across donors, an assumption that may not hold. A group of highly shared sequence variants was considered likely to be a technical artifact of the sequencing pipeline. Several of the top co-occurrence clusters appeared to be linked to parvovirus B19, influenza, CMV and Epstein-Barr virus, according to a later analysis. Correlated functional status among segregating V segments might be attributable to linkage disequilibrium, but an unknown experimental factor could not be ruled out. In a later genetic analysis, a missense DCLRE1C variant was associated with V-gene and J-gene trimming of TCR beta chains, and the association was replicated in an independent cohort. In the study, 164 TCR beta chains were listed as associated with cytomegalovirus. When HLA alleles, especially DR and DQ, strongly co-occurred, attributing TCR associations to individual alleles was difficult. According to a later analysis, most CMV-associated TCR beta chains appeared to be HLA-restricted, and the HLA associations seemed to be driven largely by CMV exposure. A later analysis found that HLA-associated TCR beta chains were more clonally expanded and had lower generation probabilities than equally common non-associated chains. The only immune exposure information available for the cohort was CMV serostatus. In a later analysis, TCR association rates were found to vary across HLA loci, with the most associated TCRs seen for DRB1 alleles and the fewest for HLA-C alleles. A further reported finding was that TCR beta sequences accurately predicted the HLA-A and HLA-B alleles for most subjects in the first cohort. While some public TCRs were present in many individuals, most TCR sequences turned up only very rarely across donors. It was suggested by the authors that the approach could potentially be generalized to other disease states and immunological phenotypes. This cohort had only TCR beta chains sequenced, and the lack of alpha or paired-chain data limited which features could be detected. In vitro tests confirmed that a few of the cytomegalovirus-associated TCR beta chains recognize cytomegalovirus antigens. Because some donors lacked HLA typing at each locus, the association tests relied only on the typed subset.

The protocol used for the library was the immunoSEQ multiplex PCR assay. For the multiplex PCR, a mixture combining 60 forward primers for TCR Vbeta segments and 13 reverse primers for TCR Jbeta segments was used. The CDR3 region of rearranged TCR beta genes was amplified from genomic DNA by a multiplex PCR assay. On the Illumina HiSeq System, the amplified TCR beta libraries were sequenced as 87-base-pair reads. Turning to the authors' computational methods: A later analysis counted about 82 million unique TCR beta chains across the 650 to 700 repertoires, and roughly 10 million of these chains were shared by at least two donors. To remove PCR and sequencing errors, raw reads were error-corrected and collapsed into unique sequences using a nearest-neighbor algorithm that merged closely related sequences. CDR3 sequences were aligned to IMGT reference sequences to assign V, D and J gene segments. For a sequence to be retained, at least a six-nucleotide match to both a V gene segment and a J gene segment was required. Rearrangements were called productive when the CDR3 lacked stop codons and stayed in frame with V and J; all others were non-productive. Following IMGT convention, CDR3 was defined as the stretch from the second conserved V-encoded cysteine to the conserved J-encoded phenylalanine. The earlier analysis of some 550 of the donors excluded any sequence lacking an unambiguous match to a single V gene segment. An earlier analysis of 587 of the donors called V segments functional above 56.7% productive rearrangements and segregating when the between-donor standard deviation exceeded 5%. A statistical classification framework was built to diagnose cytomegalovirus status from the catalog of TCR beta chain sequences. In a later analysis, TCR nucleotide sequences were compared against IMGT/GENE-DB human TR gene sequences so that V and J genes could be assigned. Using the TCRdist pipeline, a later analysis assigned CDR3 sequences along with most-parsimonious VDJ recombination scenarios. In a later analysis, every TCR beta chain was defined by the combination of its CDR3 amino acid sequence and its V-gene family, and reads without a unique V-gene family were dropped. A later analysis removed several hundred highly shared, low-generation-probability nucleotide sequences to deal with suspected cross-contamination and a sequencing artifact. In a later analysis, a clonal expansion index was calculated for each public chain from normalized within-repertoire ranks of inferred template counts. Generation probabilities in a later analysis came from a VDJ recombination model fitted to out-of-frame rearrangements, and those results were checked against IGoR. In a later analysis, hypergeometric tests were used to score TCR-TCR, TCR-HLA and TCR-CMV co-occurrence, with a repertoire-size bias correction applied to TCR pairs. In a later analysis, false discovery rates were estimated by permuting HLA or CMV assignments 20 times. A later analysis grouped co-occurring TCRs with DBSCAN, adding TCRdist sequence similarity when clustering within HLA-allele-positive subsets. For co-occurrence clustering, repertoires with fewer than 30,000 or more than 120,000 public chains were excluded, along with 5 or 6 repertoires with anomalous nucleotide sharing. Imported from immuneACCESS, the table was reduced by TCRdb to in-frame sequences with V and J called. These copies leave out some clones; in studies compared against another copy, an unresolved V gene accounts for under half, and the cause of the remainder is not known. Clone size and the V and J calls come from that table; the DNA yielded D and trimming. The sample table shows some 200,000 clones, and 81% are seen once. In total, the top ten clones hold 3% to 4.5% of the sample.

Trimming costs V 7 bases and J 5 bases, and their ends lie 12 bases apart. Based on the germline V gene (reference sequence), the CDR1 and CDR2 sequences are MNHEY and SMNVEV. The CDR3 runs 13 amino acids, cysteine and phenylalanine included. CDR3 DNA is the only sequence kept; it has 39 bases, read in frame from the first base. In total, 666 healthy bone marrow donors made up the cohort. Cohort members were all nominally healthy when sampled, although unrecorded immune exposures were likely present. The donor tested CMV seronegative and was one of the 352 seronegative cohort members. Every donor gave a peripheral blood sample, and the peripheral blood mononuclear cells from that sample were used for TCR beta sequencing. Genomic DNA extraction from the blood cell samples was performed with the Qiagen DNeasy Blood Extraction Kit.

Recombination linked TRBV27 to TRBJ2-1; TRBD1 could be the D gene, as 5 bases match. The clonotype originates from a man aged 50-60 years in good health and CMV-seronegative. The sample consisted of PBMCs. The CDR3 protein: CASIMTANNEQFF. At the DNA level, the sequence is TGTGCCAGCATTATGACAGCGAACAATGAGCAGTTCTTC.